This passage covers 5 T cell receptor beta chains from one sample sequenced in a study of blood T cell repertoires in COVID-19. Method: immunoSEQ multiplex PCR; TCRdb's copy keeps in-frame clones and lacks some. This sample carries some 370,000 clones, 70% to 90% of them seen once, and the ten largest clones take more than 0.95%. The sequenced sample consisted of peripheral blood. All receptors derive from a man aged 40-49 years with acute or convalescent COVID-19.

This clone was seen just once. The chain carries TRBV6-2 or TRBV6-3 and TRBJ2-1, with 7 positions matching TRBD1. Unmatched junction bases numbered 16, after V lost 2 bases and J lost 0 bases. Germline CDR1 reads MNHEY; CDR2 reads SVGEGT. The CDR3 is 20 amino acids. The CDR3, as DNA: TGTGCCAGCAGTTACAATCAGGGCTGGCCAGGGGGTAGCTCCTACAATGAGCAGTTCTTC. Translated: CASSYNQGWPGGSSYNEQFF.

The rearrangement links TRBV5-6 to TRBJ1-1, with D possibly matching TRBD1 (6 bases). The V gene's germline CDR1 is SGHDT and CDR2 YYEEEE. This CDR3 is built from 15 residues. Trimming took off 3 bases at V and 1 base at J, with 13 bases between the two ends. The CDR3 DNA reads TGTGCCAGCAGCTATCTCGGACAGACGAACACTGAAGCTTTCTTT. It is translated as CASSYLGQTNTEAFF.

In nucleotides, the CDR3 is TGCGCCAGCAGTGAAGTTCGGAGAGACCCGATCAAACATACGTATGGCTACACCTTC. It translates to CASSEVRRDPIKHTYGYTF. The chain is built from TRBV10-1 and TRBJ1-2; no reliable D call. There are 19 residues in the CDR3. The V gene's germline CDR1 is WNHNN and CDR2 SYGVQD (reference sequence). The germline V and J ends were trimmed by 3 bases and 5 bases, with 28 bases remaining between them.

V gene TRBV10-3 combines with J gene TRBJ1-1; no clear D gene. The CDR3 spans 15 residues. V lost 0 bases, J lost 1 base, and 9 bases lay in between. Germline V gene data show CDR1 as ENHRY and CDR2 as SYGVKD. CDR3 bases: TGTGCCATCAGTGAGTCTTGGCAGAAGAACACTGAAGCTTTCTTT. This gives the protein CAISESWQKNTEAFF.

This chain uses TRBV4-1 with TRBJ2-5; tentative D call: TRBD2 (5 bases). The CDR3 length is 13 residues. The V gene lost 5 bases and the J gene lost 4 bases, with 11 bases spanning the gap. Germline V gene data show CDR1 as MGHRA and CDR2 as YSYEKL. The CDR3 DNA reads as TGCGCCAGCAGCAAGGGAGTTGGAGAGACCCAGTACTTC. Translating gives CASSKGVGETQYF.